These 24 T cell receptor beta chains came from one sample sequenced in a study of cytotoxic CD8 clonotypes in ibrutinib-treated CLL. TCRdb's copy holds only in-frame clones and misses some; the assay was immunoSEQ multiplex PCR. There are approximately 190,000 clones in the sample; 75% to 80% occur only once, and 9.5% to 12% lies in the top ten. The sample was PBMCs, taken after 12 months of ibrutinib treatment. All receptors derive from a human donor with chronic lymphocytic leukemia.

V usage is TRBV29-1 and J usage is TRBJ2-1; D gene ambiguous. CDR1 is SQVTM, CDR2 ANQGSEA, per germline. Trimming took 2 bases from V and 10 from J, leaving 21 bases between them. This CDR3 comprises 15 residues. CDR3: CSVESWRVVSREQFF. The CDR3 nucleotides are TGCAGCGTTGAATCCTGGCGTGTGGTATCAAGGGAGCAGTTCTTC.

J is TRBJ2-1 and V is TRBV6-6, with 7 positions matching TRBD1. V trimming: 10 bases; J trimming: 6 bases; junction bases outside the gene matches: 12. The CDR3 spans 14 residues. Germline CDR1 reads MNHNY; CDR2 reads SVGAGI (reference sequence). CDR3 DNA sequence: TGTGCCACCGCCCCGAGACAGGGTTCCAATGAGCAGTTCTTC. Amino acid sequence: CATAPRQGSNEQFF.

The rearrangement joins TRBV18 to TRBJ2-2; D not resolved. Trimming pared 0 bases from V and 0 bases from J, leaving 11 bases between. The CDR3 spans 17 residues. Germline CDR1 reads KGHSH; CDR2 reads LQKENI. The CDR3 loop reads CASSPPLISTNTGELFF. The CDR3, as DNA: TGTGCCAGCTCACCACCGTTGATCAGCACGAACACCGGGGAGCTGTTTTTT.

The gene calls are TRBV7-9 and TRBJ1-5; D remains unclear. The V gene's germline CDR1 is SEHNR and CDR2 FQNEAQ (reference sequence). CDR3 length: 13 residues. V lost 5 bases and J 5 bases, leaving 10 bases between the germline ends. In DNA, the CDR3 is TGTGCCAGCAGCGAGGACGGATATCAGCCCCAGCATTTT. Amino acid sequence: CASSEDGYQPQHF.

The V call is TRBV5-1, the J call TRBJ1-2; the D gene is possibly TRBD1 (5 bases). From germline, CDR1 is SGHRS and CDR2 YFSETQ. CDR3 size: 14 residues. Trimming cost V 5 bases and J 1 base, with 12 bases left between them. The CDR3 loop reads CASRRGELNYGYTF. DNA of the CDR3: TGCGCCAGCAGGAGGGGAGAACTTAACTATGGCTACACCTTC.

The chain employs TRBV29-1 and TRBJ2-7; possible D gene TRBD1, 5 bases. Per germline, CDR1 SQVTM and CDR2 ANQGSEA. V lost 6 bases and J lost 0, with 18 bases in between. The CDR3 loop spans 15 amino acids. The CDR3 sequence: CSVRTRAQSSYEQYF. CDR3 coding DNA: TGCAGCGTCCGGACCAGGGCACAAAGCTCCTACGAGCAGTACTTC.

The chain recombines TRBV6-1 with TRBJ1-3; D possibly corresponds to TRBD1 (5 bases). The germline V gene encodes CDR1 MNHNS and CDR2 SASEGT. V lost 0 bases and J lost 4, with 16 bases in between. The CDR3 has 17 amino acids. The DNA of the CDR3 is TGTGCCAGCAGTGAAGCGCCGGCAGGGTTCCTCGGAAACACCATATATTTT. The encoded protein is CASSEAPAGFLGNTIYF.

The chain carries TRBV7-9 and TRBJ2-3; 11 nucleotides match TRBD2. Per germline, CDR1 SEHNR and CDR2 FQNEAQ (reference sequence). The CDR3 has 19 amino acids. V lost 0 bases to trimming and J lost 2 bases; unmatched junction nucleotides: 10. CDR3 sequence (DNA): TGTGCCAGCAGCTTAGCTATTAGCGGGGGGGCCGGGGCCACAGATACGCAGTATTTT. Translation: CASSLAISGGAGATDTQYF.

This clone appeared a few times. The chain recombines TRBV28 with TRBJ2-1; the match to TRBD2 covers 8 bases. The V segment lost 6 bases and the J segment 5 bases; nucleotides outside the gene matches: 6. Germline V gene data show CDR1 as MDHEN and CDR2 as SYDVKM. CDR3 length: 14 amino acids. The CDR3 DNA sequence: TGTGCCAGCAGCCTAGCACTAGCGGACAATGAGCAGTTCTTC. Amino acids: CASSLALADNEQFF.

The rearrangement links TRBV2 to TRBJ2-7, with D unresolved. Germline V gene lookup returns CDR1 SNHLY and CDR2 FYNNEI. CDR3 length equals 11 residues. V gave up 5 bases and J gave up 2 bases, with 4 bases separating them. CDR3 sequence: CASSPAYEQYF. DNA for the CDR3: TGTGCCAGCAGTCCCGCCTACGAGCAGTACTTC.

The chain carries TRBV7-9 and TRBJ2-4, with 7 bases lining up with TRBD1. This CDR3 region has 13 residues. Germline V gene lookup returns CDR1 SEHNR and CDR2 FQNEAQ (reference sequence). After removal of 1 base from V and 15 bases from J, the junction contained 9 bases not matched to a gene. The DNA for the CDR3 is TGTGCCAGCAGCTTAGGCCTTACAGGGGATTGGTACTTC. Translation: CASSLGLTGDWYF.

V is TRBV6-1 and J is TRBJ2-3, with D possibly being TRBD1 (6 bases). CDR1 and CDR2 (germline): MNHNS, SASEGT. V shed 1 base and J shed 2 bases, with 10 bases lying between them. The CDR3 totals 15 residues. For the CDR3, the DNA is TGTGCCAGCAGTGAAGACAGGGCTTTCACAGATACGCAGTATTTT. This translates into CASSEDRAFTDTQYF.

The DNA for the CDR3 is TGTGCCAGCAGTTTGCCTAAGACAGGCAGCAATTCACCCCTCCACTTT. This codes for CASSLPKTGSNSPLHF. The genes are TRBV27 and TRBJ1-6; D may be TRBD1 (6 bases). V lost 3 bases and J lost 7, with 16 bases in between. The CDR3 contains 16 residues. Germline assignment: CDR1 MNHEY and CDR2 SMNVEV (reference sequence).

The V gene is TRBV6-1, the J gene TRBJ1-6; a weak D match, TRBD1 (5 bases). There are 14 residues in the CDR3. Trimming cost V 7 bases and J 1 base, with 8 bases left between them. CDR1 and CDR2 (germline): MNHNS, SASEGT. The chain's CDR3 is CASKGESYNSPLHF. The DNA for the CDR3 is TGTGCCAGCAAAGGGGAATCCTATAATTCACCCCTCCACTTT.

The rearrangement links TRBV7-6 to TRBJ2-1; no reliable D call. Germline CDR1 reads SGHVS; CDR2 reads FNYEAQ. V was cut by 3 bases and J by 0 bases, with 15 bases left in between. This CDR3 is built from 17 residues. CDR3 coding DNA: TGTGCCAGCAGCTTTAGCCCGACCATGAGCTCCTACAATGAGCAGTTCTTC. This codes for CASSFSPTMSSYNEQFF.

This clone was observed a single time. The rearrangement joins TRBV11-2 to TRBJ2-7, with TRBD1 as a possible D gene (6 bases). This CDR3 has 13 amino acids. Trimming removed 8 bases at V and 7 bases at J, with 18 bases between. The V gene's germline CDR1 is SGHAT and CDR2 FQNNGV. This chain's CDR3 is CASGRDTMGEQYF. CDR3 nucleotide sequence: TGTGCCAGCGGTCGGGACACCATGGGGGAGCAGTACTTC.

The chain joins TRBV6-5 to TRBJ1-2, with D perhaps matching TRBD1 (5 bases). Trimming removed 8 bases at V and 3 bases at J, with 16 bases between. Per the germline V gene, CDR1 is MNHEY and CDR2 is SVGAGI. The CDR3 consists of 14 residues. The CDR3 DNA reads TGTGCCAGCCGCGTCCGGGGCGCTGACTATGGCTACACCTTC. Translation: CASRVRGADYGYTF.

In DNA, the CDR3 is TGTGCCAGCTCCCTAGAACAATACGAGCAGTACTTC. Encoded protein: CASSLEQYEQYF. J is TRBJ2-7 and V is TRBV2; no clear D. Germline CDR1 reads SNHLY; CDR2 reads FYNNEI. CDR3 length: 12 residues. V lost 8 bases to trimming and J lost 4 bases, with 12 bases between them.

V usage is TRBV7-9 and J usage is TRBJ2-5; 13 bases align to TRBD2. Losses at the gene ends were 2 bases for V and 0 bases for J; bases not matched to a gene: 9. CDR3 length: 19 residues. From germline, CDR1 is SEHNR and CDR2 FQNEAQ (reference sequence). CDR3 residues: CASSLPGLAGAVYQETQYF. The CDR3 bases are TGTGCCAGCAGCTTACCAGGACTAGCGGGGGCCGTGTACCAAGAGACCCAGTACTTC.

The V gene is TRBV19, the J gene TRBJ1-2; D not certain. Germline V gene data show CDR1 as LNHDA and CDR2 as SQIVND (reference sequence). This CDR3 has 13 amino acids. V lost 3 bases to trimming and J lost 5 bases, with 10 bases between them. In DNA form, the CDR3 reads TGTGCCAGTAGTATCGGAGGCGGGTATGGCTACACCTTC. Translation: CASSIGGGYGYTF.

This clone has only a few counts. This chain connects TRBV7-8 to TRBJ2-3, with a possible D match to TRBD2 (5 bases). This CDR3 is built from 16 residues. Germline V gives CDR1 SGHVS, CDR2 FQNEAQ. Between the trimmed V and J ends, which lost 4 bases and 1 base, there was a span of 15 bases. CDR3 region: CASSSRTARGTDTQYF. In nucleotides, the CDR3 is TGTGCCAGCAGCTCAAGGACTGCGAGGGGCACAGATACGCAGTATTTT.

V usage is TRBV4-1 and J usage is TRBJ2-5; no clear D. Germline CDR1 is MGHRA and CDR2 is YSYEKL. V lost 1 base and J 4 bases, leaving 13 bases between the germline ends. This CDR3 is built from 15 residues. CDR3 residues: CASSQVSGRGETQYF. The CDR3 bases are TGCGCCAGCAGCCAAGTATCCGGCCGAGGAGAGACCCAGTACTTC.

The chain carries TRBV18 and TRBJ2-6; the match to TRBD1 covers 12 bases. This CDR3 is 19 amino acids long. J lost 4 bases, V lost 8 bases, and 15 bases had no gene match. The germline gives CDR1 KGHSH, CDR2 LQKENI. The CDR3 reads CASTSDRDRGLGGANVLTF. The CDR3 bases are TGTGCCAGCACATCGGACCGGGACAGGGGGCTTGGAGGGGCCAACGTCCTGACTTTC. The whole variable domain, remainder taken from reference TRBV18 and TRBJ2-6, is NAGVMQNPRHLVRRRGQEARLRCSPMKGHSHVYWYRQLPEEGLKFMVYLQKENIIDESGMPKERFSAEFPKEGPSILRIQQVVRGDSAAYFCASTSDRDRGLGGANVLTFGAGSRLTVL.

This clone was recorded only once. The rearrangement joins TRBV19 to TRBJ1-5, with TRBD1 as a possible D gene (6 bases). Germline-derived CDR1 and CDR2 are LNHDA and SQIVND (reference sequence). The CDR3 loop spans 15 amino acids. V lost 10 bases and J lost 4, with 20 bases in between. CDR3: CATTRGVRGNQPQHF. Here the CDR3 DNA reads TGTGCCACGACTAGGGGGGTGCGTGGTAATCAGCCCCAGCATTTT.